The clone carrying this T cell receptor (beta chain) came up a few times. The entry originates in a study of Graves' ophthalmopathy and Graves' hyperthyroidism. PBMCs stemmed from approximately 10 ml of fresh peripheral blood. There are 13 residues in the CDR3. The ends were cut back, 6 bases at V and 5 bases at J, with 13 bases in the middle. TCR beta CDR3 amplification used RNA transcripts. HTBI primers primed a first-round RT-PCR, and a second-round multiplex PCR followed. In TCRdb, the multiplex PCR reads were re-called with MiXCR into one record per CDR3 protein. Of hundreds of thousands of distinct CDR3 sequences in the sample, 22% were seen once.

The TCR was taken from a woman between 18 and 30 years old with stable Graves' hyperthyroidism. Some clones in this sample may be carry-over from other donors' samples. The J gene is TRBJ1-1, the V gene TRBV12-3 or TRBV12-4, with no clear D. Sequencing was performed on peripheral blood. The CDR3 spells CASRVGPATEAFF. The CDR3 coding sequence is TGTGCCAGCAGAGTAGGGCCTGCGACTGAAGCTTTCTTT.